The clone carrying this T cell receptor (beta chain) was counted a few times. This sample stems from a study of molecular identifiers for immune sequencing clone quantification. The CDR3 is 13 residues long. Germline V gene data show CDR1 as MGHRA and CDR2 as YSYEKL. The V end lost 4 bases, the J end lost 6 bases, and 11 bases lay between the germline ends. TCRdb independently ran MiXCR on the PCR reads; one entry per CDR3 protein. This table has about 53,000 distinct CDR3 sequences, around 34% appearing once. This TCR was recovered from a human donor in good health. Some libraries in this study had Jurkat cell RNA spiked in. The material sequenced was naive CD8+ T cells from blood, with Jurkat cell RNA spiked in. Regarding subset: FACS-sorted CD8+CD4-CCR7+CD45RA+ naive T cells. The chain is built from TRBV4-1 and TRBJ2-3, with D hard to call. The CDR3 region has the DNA TGCGCCAGCAGCCGCGTCCCAGCGGATACGCAGTATTTT. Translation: CASSRVPADTQYF.